This T cell receptor beta chain was observed in a study of blood T cells in healthy people across ages. Study-level results: Per million T cells, the diversity of TCR beta decreased roughly linearly as age advanced. Possibly, changes in expanded clonotypes were confounded because donor CMV status was unknown.

A note on this clonotype: Its antigen is as yet unknown.

The authors ran a second PCR of roughly 6 to 12 cycles using a sample-barcoded 5' primer and a J-beta primer mix. In TCRdb, the 5' RACE reads were re-called with MiXCR into one record per CDR3 protein. The sample lists over a million distinct CDR3 sequences, roughly 59% seen once, with about 6.7% in the top ten. This clonotype originated in a man younger than 30 in good health. Sequencing was done on a sample of blood.

This chain's CDR3 is CASSPRTATEAFF. The CDR3 DNA reads as TGTGCCAGCAGCCCCCGGACTGCAACTGAAGCTTTCTTT. The J gene is TRBJ1-1, the V gene TRBV21-1. TRBV21-1 is a pseudogene segment. The CDR3 totals 13 residues.